Shown below are 17 T cell receptor beta chains from a single sample sequenced in a study of CD8 T cells in ankylosing spondylitis. Whole-study results and caveats: Several highly homologous variants made up a TCR beta motif, and this motif appeared characteristic of ankylosing spondylitis blood.

No cognate antigen is known for these TCRs. TCRdb reprocessed the 5' RACE reads with MiXCR, giving one entry per CDR3 protein. The table shows about 220,000 distinct CDR3 sequences, with 6% to 8% occurring only once. The source material was blood, either unsorted or a sorted T cell fraction (not recorded which). These receptors were obtained from a male donor with ankylosing spondylitis.

The CDR3 loop is CASSFRDNYGYTF. In DNA form, the CDR3 reads TGTGCCAGCAGCTTTCGGGACAACTATGGCTACACCTTC. The V gene is TRBV11-1, the J gene TRBJ1-2; perhaps TRBD1 as D (5 bases). This CDR3 comprises 13 residues. With 3 bases removed from V and 2 bases from J, the gap between germline ends came to 7 bases. Germline V CDR1 and CDR2: SGHAT, FQDESV (reference sequence).

In this sample, this clonotype turned up many times. The genes are TRBV7-2 and TRBJ2-4; D tentatively reads TRBD1 or TRBD2 (5 bases each). This CDR3 region has 15 residues. Germline V gives CDR1 SGHTA, CDR2 FQGNSA. Trimming left V 4 bases short and J 4 bases short, with 14 bases between. The CDR3 sequence is CASSSKVGEKNIQYF. CDR3 coding DNA: TGTGCCAGCAGCTCAAAGGTGGGGGAGAAAAACATTCAGTACTTC. Combining the CDR3 with reference TRBV7-2 and TRBJ2-4 gives the whole variable domain GAGVSQSPSNKVTEKGKDVELRCDPISGHTALYWYRQSLGQGLEFLIYFQGNSAPDKSGLPSDRFSAERTGGSVSTLTIQRTQQEDSAVYLCASSSKVGEKNIQYFGAGTRLSVL.

This clonotype was counted many times. This chain links TRBV7-9 with TRBJ1-1, with TRBD1 as a possible D gene (5 bases). V was shortened by 10 bases and J by 1 base, with 10 bases between the two germline ends. CDR1 is SEHNR and CDR2 is FQNEAQ in the germline V gene (reference sequence). This CDR3 is 12 amino acids long. This chain's CDR3 is CATQGTNTEAFF. CDR3 nucleotide sequence: TGTGCCACCCAGGGCACGAACACTGAAGCTTTCTTT.

This clonotype was seen at least ten times. The rearrangement uses TRBV11-1 and TRBJ2-7; the match to TRBD2 covers 13 bases. The J segment lost 5 bases and the V segment lost 5 bases, leaving 12 bases of the junction unmatched. The CDR3 length is 17 residues. CDR1 and CDR2 (germline): SGHAT, FQDESV (reference sequence). The CDR3 nucleotides read TGTGCCAGCAGCGCGCGCGGACTAGCGGGAGTTGAAAACGAGCAGTACTTC. Protein product: CASSARGLAGVENEQYF. Looking up the rest from reference TRBV11-1 and TRBJ2-7 gives the full variable domain: EAEVAQSPRYKITEKSQAVAFWCDPISGHATLYWYRQILGQGPELLVQFQDESVVDDSQLPKDRFSAERLKGVDSTLKIQPAELGDSAMYLCASSARGLAGVENEQYFGPGTRLTVT.

This clonotype was counted at least ten times. This rearrangement joins TRBV11-2 to TRBJ1-4; 8 bases match TRBD1. The germline V gene has CDR1 SGHAT and CDR2 FQNNGV. This CDR3 contains 16 residues. Trimming took 1 base from V and 4 from J; bases not matched to a gene: 5. CDR3: CASSLAGGPHNEKLFF. Written as DNA, the CDR3 is TGTGCCAGCAGCTTAGCAGGGGGCCCCCATAATGAAAAACTGTTTTTT. The entire variable domain, with the rest obtained from reference TRBV11-2 and TRBJ1-4, is as follows: EAGVAQSPRYKIIEKRQSVAFWCNPISGHATLYWYQQILGQGPKLLIQFQNNGVVDDSQLPKDRFSAERLKGVDSTLKIQPAKLEDSAVYLCASSLAGGPHNEKLFFGSGTQLSVL.

A few counts support this clonotype. The genes are TRBV6-1 and TRBJ1-5; TRBD1 might be the D (5 bases). The germline V gene has CDR1 MNHNS and CDR2 SASEGT. V gave up 4 bases and J gave up 9 bases, with 22 bases separating them. The CDR3 sequence is 16 residues long. The CDR3 reads CASSGRLPTFGGPQHF. CDR3 bases: TGTGCCAGCAGTGGCCGGTTACCGACTTTCGGGGGGCCCCAGCATTTT.

This clonotype was counted ten times or more. The chain carries TRBV6-1 and TRBJ2-7; tentatively, D is TRBD2 (6 bases). This CDR3 spans 15 amino acids. The germline V gene encodes CDR1 MNHNS and CDR2 SASEGT. V gave up 2 bases and J gave up 7 bases, with 18 bases separating them. As DNA, the CDR3 is TGTGCCAGCAGTGAATGGGGACTTGCCTTTGAGGAGCAGTACTTC. Residues: CASSEWGLAFEEQYF.

This clonotype has only a few counts. V is TRBV25-1 and J is TRBJ2-7, with 7 bases identical to TRBD2. Germline CDR1 is MGHDK and CDR2 is SYGVNS. The CDR3 sequence is 19 residues long. After removal of 8 bases from V and 1 base from J, the junction contained 23 bases not matched to a gene. CDR3 loop: CASEGERPSGNGISYEQYF. CDR3 nucleotide sequence: TGTGCCAGCGAAGGTGAACGGCCAAGCGGGAACGGAATATCCTACGAGCAGTACTTC.

The V call is TRBV7-6, the J call TRBJ2-7; D not certain. The CDR3 has 16 amino acids. Germline V gene lookup returns CDR1 SGHVS and CDR2 FNYEAQ. Trimming took 2 bases from V and 0 from J, leaving 14 bases between them. DNA of the CDR3: TGTGCCAGCAGCTTAACCCCTACGGACCTCTCCTACGAGCAGTACTTC. Its protein is CASSLTPTDLSYEQYF.

This clonotype appeared a few times. This rearrangement joins TRBV28 to TRBJ2-1, with 8 bases fitting TRBD1. This CDR3 contains 18 residues. Trimming cost V 5 bases and J 1 base; bases outside gene matches: 13. CDR1 is MDHEN, CDR2 SYDVKM, per germline. DNA for the CDR3: TGTGCCAGCAGTCCTTTAATCGGACAGGGCTATTCCTACAATGAGCAGTTCTTC. Its translation is CASSPLIGQGYSYNEQFF.

V usage is TRBV29-1 and J usage is TRBJ2-2; D unresolved. The V gene's germline CDR1 is SQVTM and CDR2 ANQGSEA. The germline V and J ends were trimmed by 6 bases and 6 bases, with 8 bases remaining between them. This CDR3 region has 11 residues. The CDR3, as DNA: TGCAGCGTACGCCTGGCCGGGGAGCTGTTTTTT. This codes for CSVRLAGELFF.

At least ten counts were recorded for this clonotype. The chain employs TRBV29-1 and TRBJ2-7, with a weak D call TRBD1 (5 bases). Looked up from germline, CDR1 is SQVTM and CDR2 is ANQGSEA. The V and J ends lost 5 bases and 4 bases respectively, with 18 bases between them. This CDR3 spans 14 amino acids. CDR3 DNA sequence: TGCAGCGTTAGATTGGCAGGGCCAAGGTACGAGCAGTACTTC. Protein sequence: CSVRLAGPRYEQYF.

This clonotype was recorded many times. V usage is TRBV7-9 and J usage is TRBJ1-4; 7 nucleotides agree with TRBD1. CDR1 is SEHNR and CDR2 is FQNEAQ in the germline V gene (reference sequence). The CDR3 runs to 14 residues. The V and J ends lost 5 bases and 5 bases, in that order; junction bases with no gene match: 5. CDR3 DNA sequence: TGTGCCAGCAGCGTGACAGGGCCCAATGAAAAACTGTTTTTT. Translation: CASSVTGPNEKLFF.

As for this clonotype: One base away lies a much larger clone, so this may be a sequencing read error. The chain joins TRBV20-1 to TRBJ1-5; tentatively, D is TRBD1 (6 bases). The CDR3 has 14 residues. Germline V lookup: CDR1 DFQATT, CDR2 SNEGSKA (reference sequence). Trimming stripped 8 bases from V and 6 bases from J, with 20 bases between. This CDR3 reads CSTNRDVESQPQHF. The CDR3 region has the DNA TGCAGTACGAACAGGGATGTGGAAAGTCAGCCCCAGCATTTT.

The chain has TRBV7-9 and TRBJ2-1; a weak D match, TRBD1 (5 bases). Trimming removed 5 bases from V and 5 bases from J, with 13 bases in between. The CDR3 covers 14 residues. CDR1 and CDR2 (germline): SEHNR, FQNEAQ (reference sequence). CDR3 nucleotides: TGTGCCAGCAGCCCAGGGTTTCCTAACAATGAGCAGTTCTTC. It encodes CASSPGFPNNEQFF.

This clonotype was seen ten or more times. The chain combines TRBV5-5 with TRBJ2-5, with D perhaps TRBD1 (5 bases). Germline CDR1 reads SGHKS; CDR2 reads YYEKEE (reference sequence). The length of the CDR3 is 15 residues. Trimming cost V 3 bases and J 1 base, with 13 bases left between them. CDR3 bases: TGTGCCAGCAGCTGGAACCGACAGCGCCAAGAGACCCAGTACTTC. This sequence encodes CASSWNRQRQETQYF.

This clonotype was seen more than once but under ten times. V gene TRBV12-3 or TRBV12-4 combines with J gene TRBJ1-5, with D maybe TRBD1 (5 bases). CDR3 size: 16 residues. Trimming cost V 2 bases and J 4 bases, with 15 bases left between them. The CDR3 nucleotides read TGTGCCAGCAGTTTATACCCCTGGGGGGGAAATCAGCCCCAGCATTTT. Translating gives CASSLYPWGGNQPQHF.